Included here is one T cell receptor beta chain sequence, with context. Its antigen is not identified. This specimen comes from a study of cytomegalovirus exposure and HLA in healthy donors. Study findings and constraints: There were several of the most significant clusters that appeared linked to common viral pathogens in a later analysis.

PCR employed 60 Vbeta and 13 Jbeta primers. The protocol was immunoSEQ multiplex PCR, while the TCRdb copy is restricted to in-frame clones and leaves out a portion. This repertoire includes under 90,000 clones. Per germline, CDR1 SGHDT and CDR2 YYEEEE. V was clipped by 4 bases and J by 3 bases, with 13 bases between them. The CDR3 has 14 residues. The TCR sequence derives from a man aged 45 to 65 in good health and CMV-seropositive. The rearrangement joins TRBV5-6 to TRBJ1-2, with a weak D call TRBD1 (5 bases). The source material was PBMCs. The CDR3 DNA sequence: TGTGCCAGCAGCCGACAAACAGGTTACTATGGCTACACCTTC. It encodes CASSRQTGYYGYTF. The complete variable domain, with remaining parts taken from reference TRBV5-6 and TRBJ1-2, reads DAGVTQSPTHLIKTRGQQVTLRCSPKSGHDTVSWYQQALGQGPQFIFQYYEEEERQRGNFPDRFSGHQFPNYSSELNVNALLLGDSALYLCASSRQTGYYGYTFGSGTRLTVV.